The TCR beta chain under discussion was sequenced for a study of CD8+ T cells in alopecia areata. The treatment is: oral pan-JAK inhibitor, 5-10 mg twice daily. Peripheral blood and lesional scalp punch biopsies came from alopecia areata patients. The CDR3 has 18 residues. Once RNA had been extracted, it was reverse transcribed into cDNA to act as the sequencing template. TCRdb's copy holds only in-frame clones and misses some; the assay was immunoSEQ multiplex PCR. Of 4,300 or so clones in the sample, 69% were seen once. Sequenced material: skin, taken at week 24, from a patient treated with tofacitinib. The chain recombines TRBV23-1 with TRBJ2-5; 7 positions match TRBD1. The DNA matches TRBJ2-7 better at its end, which makes the J call doubtful. TRBV23-1 is designated an ORF whose function remains uncertain. The TCR sequence derives from a human donor with alopecia areata. The CDR3 reads CASSQPGRQGRSSYEQYF. Written as DNA, the CDR3 is TGCGCCAGCAGTCAACCGGGGCGACAGGGTCGGTCCTCCTACGAGCAGTACTTC.